Listed below are T cell receptor beta chains from one sample, sequenced in a study of blood T cell repertoires in COVID-19. Clones were read by immunoSEQ multiplex PCR, and TCRdb kept only the in-frame ones, dropping some. In the table there are approximately 130,000 clones, around 78% of which are singletons. The sample consisted of peripheral blood. Receptors originate from a human donor in a cohort sampled during active COVID-19. The CDR3 runs from the conserved cysteine through the conserved F or W. D genes are given only for firm matches. Part of the rows lack a size; the others show once, few, many or a class for expanded clones.

-	TRBV2	TRBJ2-7	-	CASMFRSSYEQYF	TGTGCCAGCATGTTTCGGAGCTCCTACGAGCAGTACTTC
-	TRBV13	TRBJ1-5	-	CASSLRAQGVGQPQHF	TGTGCCAGCAGCTTACGGGCGCAGGGCGTGGGGCAGCCCCAGCATTTT
-	TRBV7-9	TRBJ2-2	-	CASSLGPELFF	TGTGCCAGCAGCTTAGGGCCCGAGCTGTTTTTT
-	TRBV27	TRBJ2-7	TRBD1	CASRAGGDEQYF	TGTGCCAGCAGGGCAGGGGGCGACGAGCAGTACTTC
-	TRBV2	TRBJ1-6	TRBD1	CASSGTRRGLYSPLHF	TGTGCCAGCAGTGGAACCCGCAGGGGGCTTTATTCACCCCTCCACTTT
-	TRBV30	TRBJ2-2	-	CAWSVGEFSGELFF	TGTGCCTGGAGTGTGGGAGAATTTTCCGGGGAGCTGTTTTTT
-	TRBV5-4	TRBJ2-7	TRBD1	CASSGSGTATYEQYF	TGTGCCAGCAGCGGATCCGGGACAGCCACCTACGAGCAGTACTTC
-	TRBV29-1	TRBJ1-1	TRBD1	CSVLRGLGTEAFF	TGCAGCGTCCTCAGGGGGCTAGGCACTGAAGCTTTCTTT
-	TRBV5-1	TRBJ2-5	TRBD2	CASSFQRGVQETQYF	TGCGCCAGCAGCTTCCAGCGGGGGGTACAAGAGACCCAGTACTTC
-	TRBV13	TRBJ2-1	-	CASSLSGGTYNEQFF	TGTGCCAGCAGCCTCTCAGGGGGGACCTACAATGAGCAGTTCTTC
-	TRBV28	TRBJ1-1	-	CASKLSGGRSEAFF	TGTGCCAGCAAGCTCAGCGGGGGAAGGAGTGAAGCTTTCTTT
few	TRBV2	TRBJ1-6	TRBD1	CAIGQGNSPLHF	TGTGCCATAGGACAGGGGAATTCACCCCTCCACTTT
-	TRBV19	TRBJ1-2	TRBD1	CASSLLGQGSLRDYGYTF	TGTGCCAGTAGCCTGCTAGGACAGGGGAGTTTGCGGGACTATGGCTACACCTTC
-	TRBV6-5	TRBJ2-7	TRBD1	CASSPRQGASYEQYF	TGTGCCAGCAGTCCTCGACAGGGGGCAAGTTACGAGCAGTACTTC
few	TRBV5-1	TRBJ2-5	TRBD2	CASSWTLTSVPQETQYF	TGCGCCAGCAGCTGGACCCTCACTAGCGTCCCCCAAGAGACCCAGTACTTC
once	TRBV15	TRBJ2-1	TRBD1	CATSRDLFGTGNHEQFF	TGTGCCACCAGCAGAGATCTGTTCGGGACAGGGAACCATGAGCAGTTCTTC
many	TRBV28	TRBJ1-5	-	CASSSDKKGYQPQHF	TGTGCCAGCAGTTCGGACAAAAAAGGTTATCAGCCCCAGCATTTT
-	TRBV11-2	TRBJ1-4	-	CASSPDRIGEKLFF	TGTGCCAGCAGCCCAGACAGGATTGGTGAAAAACTGTTTTTT
few	TRBV10-1	TRBJ2-5	-	CASSEGRGAQYF	TGCGCCAGCAGTGAAGGCAGGGGGGCCCAGTACTTC
-	TRBV5-1	TRBJ1-1	TRBD1	CASRRVPGQGGETEAFF	TGCGCCAGCAGACGGGTCCCGGGACAGGGTGGGGAAACTGAAGCTTTCTTT
-	TRBV27	TRBJ2-7	TRBD1	CASSSTDTGESWYEQYF	TGTGCCAGCAGTTCCACCGACACAGGGGAAAGTTGGTACGAGCAGTACTTC
-	TRBV5-6	TRBJ1-2	-	CASSLGADFFGYTF	TGTGCCAGCAGCTTGGGGGCAGATTTTTTTGGCTACACCTTC
-	TRBV6-1	TRBJ2-3	-	CASSESPGPHTQYF	TGTGCCAGCAGTGAGAGCCCCGGTCCCCATACGCAGTATTTT
-	TRBV7-8	TRBJ2-5	TRBD1	CASSTRQGWETQYF	TGTGCCAGCAGCACCCGACAGGGGTGGGAGACCCAGTACTTC
-	TRBV7-9	TRBJ2-7	TRBD1	CASSLAGTVYEQYF	TGTGCCAGCAGCTTAGCGGGGACAGTCTACGAGCAGTACTTC
-	TRBV11-2	TRBJ2-7	-	CASSRAGEVYF	TGTGCCAGCAGCCGGGCCGGGGAAGTCTACTTC
once	TRBV19	TRBJ1-6	-	CASSPRSSPLHF	TGTGCCAGTAGCCCAAGGAGTTCACCCCTCCACTTT
-	TRBV6-1	TRBJ2-2	TRBD2	CASSGAGGIGELFF	TGTGCCAGCAGTGGAGCGGGGGGGATCGGGGAGCTGTTTTTT
-	TRBV30	TRBJ1-6	TRBD1	CAWSPPGTGGNSPLHF	TGTGCCTGGAGTCCACCCGGGACAGGGGGGAATTCACCCCTCCACTTT
-	TRBV2	TRBJ1-4	-	CASSDLQVSGKLFF	TGTGCCAGCAGCGATCTACAGGTGTCTGGAAAACTGTTTTTT
-	TRBV24-1	TRBJ1-2	TRBD1	CATSDPGTGSGNYGYTF	TGTGCCACCAGTGACCCCGGGACAGGGAGCGGTAACTATGGCTACACCTTC
-	TRBV7-9	TRBJ2-5	TRBD2	CASSYLAGAQETQYF	TGTGCCAGCAGCTACCTAGCGGGGGCCCAAGAGACCCAGTACTTC
-	TRBV6-5	TRBJ1-1	-	CASRLVGVMNTEAFF	TGTGCCAGCAGGCTCGTGGGAGTCATGAACACTGAAGCTTTCTTT